This T cell receptor (beta chain) was recovered during a study of STAT5B mutations in CD4+ large granular lymphocyte leukemia. Per the germline V gene, CDR1 is SGHTA and CDR2 is FQGNSA. The CDR3 sequence is 14 residues long. Trimming removed 5 bases from V and 4 bases from J, with 14 bases in between. Data came from immunoSEQ multiplex PCR; TCRdb stores just in-frame clones and leaves some out. The sample shows 25,000 to 35,000 clones, more than 65% of them seen only once. Study-level points and caveats: Top patient clones used TRBV06 genes more often: 8/27 versus 2/35 in controls.

For this clone: Antigen specificity is unknown.

Sequencing input: CD4+ T cells from blood buffy coats. V usage is TRBV7-2 and J usage is TRBJ1-1; tentatively, D is TRBD1 (6 bases). The TCR originated in a human donor in good health. This CDR3 reads CASSPDAGVTEAFF. DNA of the CDR3: TGTGCCAGCAGCCCCGATGCAGGGGTCACTGAAGCTTTCTTT.